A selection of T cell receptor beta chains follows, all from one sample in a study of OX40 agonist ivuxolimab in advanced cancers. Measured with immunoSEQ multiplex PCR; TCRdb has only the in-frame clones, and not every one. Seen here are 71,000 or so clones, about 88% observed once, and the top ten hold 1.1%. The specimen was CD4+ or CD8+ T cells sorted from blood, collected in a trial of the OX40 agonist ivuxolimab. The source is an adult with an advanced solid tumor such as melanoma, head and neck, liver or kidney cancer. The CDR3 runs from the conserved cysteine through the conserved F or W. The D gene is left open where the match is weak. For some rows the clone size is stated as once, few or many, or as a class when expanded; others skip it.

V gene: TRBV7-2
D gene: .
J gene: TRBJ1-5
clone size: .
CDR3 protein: CASSFDRYQPQHF
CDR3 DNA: TGTGCCAGCAGCTTCGACAGGTATCAGCCCCAGCATTTT

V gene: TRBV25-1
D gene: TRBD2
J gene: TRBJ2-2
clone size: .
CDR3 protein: CASSELSSGKGGELFF
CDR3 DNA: TGTGCCAGCAGTGAATTGTCTAGCGGGAAGGGCGGGGAGCTGTTTTTT

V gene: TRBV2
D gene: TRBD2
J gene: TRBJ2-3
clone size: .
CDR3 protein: CASSEGAGGPVTDTQYF
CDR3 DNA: TGTGCCAGCAGTGAAGGAGCGGGAGGGCCGGTCACAGATACGCAGTATTTT

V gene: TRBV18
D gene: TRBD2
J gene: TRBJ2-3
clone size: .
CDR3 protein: CASSPTSGRAQYF
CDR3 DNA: TGTGCCAGCTCACCCACTAGCGGGAGGGCCCAGTATTTT

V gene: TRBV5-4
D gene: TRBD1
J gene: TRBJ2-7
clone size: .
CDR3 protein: CASSLDRGNEQYF
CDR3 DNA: TGTGCCAGCAGCCTTGACAGGGGAAACGAGCAGTACTTC

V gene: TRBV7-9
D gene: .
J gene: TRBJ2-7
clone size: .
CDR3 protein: CASSLPLGANEQYF
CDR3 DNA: TGTGCCAGCAGCTTACCGTTGGGGGCGAACGAGCAGTACTTC

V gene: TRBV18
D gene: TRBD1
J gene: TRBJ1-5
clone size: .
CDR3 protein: CASSPGQGMDQPQHF
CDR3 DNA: TGTGCCAGCTCCCCTGGACAGGGGATGGATCAGCCCCAGCATTTT

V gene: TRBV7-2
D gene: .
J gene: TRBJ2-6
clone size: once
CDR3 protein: CASSTQDTGANVLTF
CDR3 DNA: TGTGCCAGCAGCACTCAGGATACTGGGGCCAACGTCCTGACTTTC

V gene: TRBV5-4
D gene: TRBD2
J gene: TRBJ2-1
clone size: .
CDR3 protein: CASSLGLAEPYNEQFF
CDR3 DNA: TGTGCCAGCAGTTTAGGACTAGCGGAACCCTACAATGAGCAGTTCTTC

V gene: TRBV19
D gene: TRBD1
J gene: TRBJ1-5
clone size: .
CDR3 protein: CASSHRTGVSNQPQHF
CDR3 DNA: TGTGCCAGTAGTCACCGGACAGGGGTGTCCAATCAGCCCCAGCATTTT

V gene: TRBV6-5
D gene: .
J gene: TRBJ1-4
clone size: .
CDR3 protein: CASSPRRTTNEKLFF
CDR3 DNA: TGTGCCAGCAGTCCCCGGAGGACAACTAATGAAAAACTGTTTTTT

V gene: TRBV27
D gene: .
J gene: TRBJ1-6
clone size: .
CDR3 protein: CASSAKWTLNSPLHF
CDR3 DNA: TGTGCCAGCAGTGCCAAATGGACACTTAATTCACCCCTCCACTTT

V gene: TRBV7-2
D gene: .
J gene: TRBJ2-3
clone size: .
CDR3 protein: CASSRSRRFTDTQYF
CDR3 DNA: TGTGCCAGCAGCCGTTCTCGTAGGTTCACAGATACGCAGTATTTT

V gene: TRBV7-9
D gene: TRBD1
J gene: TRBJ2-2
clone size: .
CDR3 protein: CASSEGTASNTGELFF
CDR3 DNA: TGTGCCAGCAGCGAAGGGACAGCTTCGAACACCGGGGAGCTGTTTTTT

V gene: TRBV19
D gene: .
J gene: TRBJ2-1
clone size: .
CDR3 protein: CASMGAGAEDNEQFF
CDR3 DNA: TGTGCCAGTATGGGGGCGGGAGCCGAAGATAATGAGCAGTTCTTC

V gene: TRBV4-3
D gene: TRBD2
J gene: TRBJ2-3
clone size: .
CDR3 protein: CASSLSGLAGDTQYF
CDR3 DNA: TGCGCCAGCAGCCTATCGGGACTAGCGGGGGATACGCAGTATTTT

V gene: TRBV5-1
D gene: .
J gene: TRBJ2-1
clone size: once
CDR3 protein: CASSLRVGNDNEQFF
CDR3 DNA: TGCGCCAGCAGCTTGCGGGTCGGGAATGACAATGAGCAGTTCTTC

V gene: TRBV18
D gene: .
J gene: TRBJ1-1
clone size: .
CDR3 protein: CASSPLTGHTEAFF
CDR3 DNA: TGTGCCAGCTCACCCTTGACAGGTCATACTGAAGCTTTCTTT

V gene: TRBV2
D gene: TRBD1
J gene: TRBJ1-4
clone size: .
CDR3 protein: CASRRQGYNEKLFF
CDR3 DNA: TGTGCCAGCAGAAGACAGGGGTATAATGAAAAACTGTTTTTT

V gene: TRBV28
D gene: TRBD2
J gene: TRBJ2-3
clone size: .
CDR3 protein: CASSSSGRSDTQYF
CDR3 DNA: TGTGCCAGCAGTTCTAGCGGGAGGTCAGATACGCAGTATTTT

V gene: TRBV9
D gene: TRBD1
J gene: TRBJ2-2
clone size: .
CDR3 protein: CASSVAGTGVRDTGELFF
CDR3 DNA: TGTGCCAGCAGCGTAGCCGGGACAGGGGTTAGGGACACCGGGGAGCTGTTTTTT

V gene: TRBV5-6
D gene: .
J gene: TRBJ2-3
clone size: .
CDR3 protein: CASSPGTDTQYF
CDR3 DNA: TGTGCCAGCAGCCCAGGCACAGATACGCAGTATTTT

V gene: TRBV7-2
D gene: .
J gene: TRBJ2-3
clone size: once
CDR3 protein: CASSLVLGLEGGSTDTQYF
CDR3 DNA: TGTGCCAGCAGCTTAGTTCTGGGCCTAGAGGGAGGTAGCACAGATACGCAGTATTTT

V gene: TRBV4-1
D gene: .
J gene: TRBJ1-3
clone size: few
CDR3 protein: CASSQEAGGTGNTIYF
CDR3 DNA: TGCGCCAGCAGCCAAGAGGCGGGGGGAACTGGAAACACCATATATTTT

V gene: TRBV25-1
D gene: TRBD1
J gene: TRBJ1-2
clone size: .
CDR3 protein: CASSDRGSYGYTF
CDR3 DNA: TGTGCCAGCAGCGACAGGGGAAGCTATGGCTACACCTTC

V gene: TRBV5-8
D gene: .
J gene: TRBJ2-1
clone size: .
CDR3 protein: CASSPARVAYNEQFF
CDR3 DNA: TGTGCCAGCAGCCCCGCCAGGGTGGCCTACAATGAGCAGTTCTTC

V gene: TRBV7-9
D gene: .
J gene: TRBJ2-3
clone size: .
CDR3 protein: CASSPTDTQYF
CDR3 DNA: TGTGCCAGCAGCCCTACAGATACGCAGTATTTT

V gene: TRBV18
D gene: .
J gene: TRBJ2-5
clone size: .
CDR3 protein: CASSGRKETQYF
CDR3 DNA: TGTGCCAGCTCTGGACGGAAAGAGACCCAGTACTTC

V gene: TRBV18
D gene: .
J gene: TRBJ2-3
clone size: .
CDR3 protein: CASSPPNRPTDTQYF
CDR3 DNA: TGTGCCAGCTCACCACCGAATCGACCCACAGATACGCAGTATTTT

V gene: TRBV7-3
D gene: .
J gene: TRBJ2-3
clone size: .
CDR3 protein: CASSFYRGGGTDTQYF
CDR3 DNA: TGTGCCAGCAGCTTCTACAGGGGAGGGGGCACAGATACGCAGTATTTT

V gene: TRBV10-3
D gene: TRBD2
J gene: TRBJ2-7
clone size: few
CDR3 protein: CASTRDSGYEQYF
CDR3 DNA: TGTGCCTCGACACGGGATAGCGGGTACGAGCAGTACTTC

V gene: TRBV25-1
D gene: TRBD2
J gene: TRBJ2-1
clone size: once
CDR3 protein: CASRREGPSNEQFF
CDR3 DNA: TGTGCCAGCAGGCGGGAGGGCCCCAGCAATGAGCAGTTCTTC

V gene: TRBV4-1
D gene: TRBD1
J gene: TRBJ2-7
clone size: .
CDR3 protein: CASSQATGQGRYEQYF
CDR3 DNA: TGCGCCAGCAGCCAAGCGACCGGACAGGGGAGGTACGAGCAGTACTTC

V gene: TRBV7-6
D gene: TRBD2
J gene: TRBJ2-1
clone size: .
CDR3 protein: CASSKNSGTYNEQFF
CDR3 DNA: TGTGCCAGCAGTAAAAATAGCGGGACCTACAATGAGCAGTTCTTC

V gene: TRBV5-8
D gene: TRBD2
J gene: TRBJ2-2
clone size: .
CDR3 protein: CASSFGGRRRHGELFF
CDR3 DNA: TGTGCCAGCAGCTTTGGCGGGAGGAGGAGGCACGGGGAGCTGTTTTTT

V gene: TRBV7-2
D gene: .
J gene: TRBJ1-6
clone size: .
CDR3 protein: CASSTGSSVGSPLHF
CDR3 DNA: TGTGCCAGCAGCACCGGAAGTAGCGTAGGTTCACCCCTCCACTTT

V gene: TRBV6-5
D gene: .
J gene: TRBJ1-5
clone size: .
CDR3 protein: CASRTTNEEPQHF
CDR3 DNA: TGTGCCAGCAGGACAACGAACGAGGAGCCCCAGCATTTT

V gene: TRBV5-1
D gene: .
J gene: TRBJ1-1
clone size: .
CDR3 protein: CASSLAGTPNEAFF
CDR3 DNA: TGCGCCAGCAGCTTGGCTGGGACACCTAATGAAGCTTTCTTT

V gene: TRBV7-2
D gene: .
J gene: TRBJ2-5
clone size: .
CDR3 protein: CASSLGSLAETQYF
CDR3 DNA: TGTGCCAGCAGCTTAGGTTCCTTAGCTGAGACCCAGTACTTC

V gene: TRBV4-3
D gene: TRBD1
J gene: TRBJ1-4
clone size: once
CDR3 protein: CASSQVGTANEKLFF
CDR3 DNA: TGCGCCAGCAGCCAAGTCGGGACAGCTAATGAAAAACTGTTTTTT

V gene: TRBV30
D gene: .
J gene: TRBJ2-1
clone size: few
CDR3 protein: CAWSVWGASFDNEQFF
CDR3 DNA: TGTGCCTGGAGTGTATGGGGGGCCTCGTTTGACAATGAGCAGTTCTTC

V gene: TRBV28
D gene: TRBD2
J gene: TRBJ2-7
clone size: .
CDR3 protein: CASKGGTSGSSYEQYF
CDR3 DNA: TGTGCCAGCAAGGGCGGGACTAGCGGGAGTTCTTACGAGCAGTACTTC

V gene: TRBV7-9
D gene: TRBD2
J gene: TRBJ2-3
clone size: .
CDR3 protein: CASSLTSGSTDTQYF
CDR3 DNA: TGTGCCAGCAGCTTGACTAGCGGGAGCACAGATACGCAGTATTTT

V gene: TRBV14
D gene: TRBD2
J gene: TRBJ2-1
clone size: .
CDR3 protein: CASSQVGAGGYNEQFF
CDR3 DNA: TGTGCCAGCAGCCAAGTAGGAGCGGGAGGTTACAATGAGCAGTTCTTC

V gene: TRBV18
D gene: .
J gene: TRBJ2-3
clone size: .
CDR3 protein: CASSPGDSTDTQYF
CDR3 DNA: TGTGCCAGCTCACCGGGCGACAGCACAGATACGCAGTATTTT

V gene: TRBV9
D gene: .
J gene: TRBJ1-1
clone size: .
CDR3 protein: CASSPRRENTEAFF
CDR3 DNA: TGTGCCAGCAGCCCCCGACGGGAGAACACTGAAGCTTTCTTT

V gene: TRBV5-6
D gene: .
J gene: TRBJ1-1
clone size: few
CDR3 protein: CASSLVDSKNTEAFF
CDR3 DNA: TGTGCCAGCAGCTTGGTTGACAGTAAGAACACTGAAGCTTTCTTT

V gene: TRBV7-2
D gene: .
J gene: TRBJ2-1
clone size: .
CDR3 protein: CASSPQSRTPNEQFF
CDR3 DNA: TGTGCCAGCAGTCCGCAGTCCAGGACGCCCAATGAGCAGTTCTTC

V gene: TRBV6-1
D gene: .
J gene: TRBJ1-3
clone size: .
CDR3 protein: CASSDSGQRNTIYF
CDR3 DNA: TGTGCCAGCAGTGACTCGGGACAAAGAAACACCATATATTTT

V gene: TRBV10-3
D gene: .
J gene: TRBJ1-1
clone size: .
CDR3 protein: CAISETGGRGAEAFF
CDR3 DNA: TGTGCCATCAGTGAGACCGGAGGCAGGGGAGCTGAAGCTTTCTTT

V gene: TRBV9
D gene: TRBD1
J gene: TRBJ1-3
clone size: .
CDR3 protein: CASSPKTGGEPGNTIYF
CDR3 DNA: TGTGCCAGCAGCCCAAAAACAGGGGGTGAGCCTGGAAACACCATATATTTT

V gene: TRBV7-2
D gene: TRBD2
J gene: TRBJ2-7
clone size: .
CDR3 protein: CASSLASGGAVGEQYF
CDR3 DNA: TGTGCCAGCAGCTTAGCTTCGGGGGGGGCTGTGGGCGAGCAGTACTTC

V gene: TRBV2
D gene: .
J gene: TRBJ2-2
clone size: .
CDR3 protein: CASSNDPGPLTGELFF
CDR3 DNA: TGTGCCAGCAGTAACGATCCGGGACCACTCACCGGGGAGCTGTTTTTT

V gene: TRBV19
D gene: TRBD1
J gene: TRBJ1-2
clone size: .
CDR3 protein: CASTLDRGRGGYTF
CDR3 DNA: TGTGCCAGTACCCTAGACAGGGGGCGAGGTGGCTACACCTTC

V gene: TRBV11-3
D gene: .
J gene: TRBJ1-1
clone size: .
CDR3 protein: CASSLGTGTEAFF
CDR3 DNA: TGTGCCAGCAGCTTAGGTACGGGAACTGAAGCTTTCTTT

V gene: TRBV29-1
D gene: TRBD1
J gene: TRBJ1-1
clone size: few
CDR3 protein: CSVGGQGSNTEAFF
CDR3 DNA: TGCAGCGTTGGGGGACAGGGGTCGAACACTGAAGCTTTCTTT